One sample yielded the 8 T cell receptor beta chains listed below, sequenced in a study of T cells in Graves' hyperthyroidism and ophthalmopathy. Template material for amplifying TCR beta CDR3 regions consisted of RNA transcripts. During a first-round RT-PCR of the TCR CDR3, the HTBI primer set was used. TCRdb analysed the multiplex PCR reads with MiXCR anew, one entry per CDR3 protein. The table shows about 300,000 distinct CDR3 sequences, with about 14% occurring only once. Sequenced: blood. These receptors were taken from a woman in her twenties or thirties with Graves' hyperthyroidism that later progressed to Graves' ophthalmopathy.

Many counts were recorded for this clonotype. This chain connects TRBV2 to TRBJ2-1, with 8 bases aligning to TRBD1. The trim removed 6 bases at V and 1 base at J, leaving 2 bases unmatched. CDR3 length equals 14 residues. CDR1 is SNHLY and CDR2 is FYNNEI in the germline V gene. The CDR3 nucleotides read TGTGCCAGCAGGCGGGACAGGTCCTACAATGAGCAGTTCTTC. It codes for CASRRDRSYNEQFF.

This clonotype appeared many times. V is TRBV27 and J is TRBJ1-2; D is unresolved. Germline CDR1 and CDR2: MNHEY and SMNVEV (reference sequence). V was clipped by 2 bases and J by 2 bases, with 12 bases between them. The CDR3 sequence is 15 residues long. CDR3 protein: CASSLQYGPNYGYTF. CDR3 bases: TGTGCCAGCAGTTTACAATACGGGCCGAACTATGGCTACACCTTC.

This clonotype was observed at least ten times. This CDR3 is CASSGLAGGGDTQYF. The CDR3 nucleotides read TGTGCCAGCAGTGGTCTAGCGGGAGGAGGGGATACGCAGTATTTT. The gene calls are TRBV2 and TRBJ2-3, with 11 bases fitting TRBD2. With V trimmed by 4 bases and J by 6 bases, 6 bases remained unmatched. CDR1 SNHLY and CDR2 FYNNEI come from the germline V gene. This CDR3 is built from 15 residues.

CDR3: CASIYSRMNYGYTF. The CDR3 DNA sequence: TGTGCCAGCATCTACAGTAGAATGAACTATGGCTACACCTTC. The rearrangement uses TRBV5-8 and TRBJ1-2; D not resolved. CDR3 length: 14 residues. CDR1 is SGHTS and CDR2 is YDEGEE in the germline V gene. V was shortened by 6 bases and J by 2 bases, with 14 bases between the two germline ends.

The rearrangement links TRBV5-1 to TRBJ2-1; 12 positions agree with TRBD2. This CDR3 has 16 amino acids. Germline V lookup: CDR1 SGHRS, CDR2 YFSETQ. V lost 4 bases, J lost 6 bases, and 8 bases stayed unmatched. This CDR3 is CASSQIGTSGSNEQFF. In DNA form, the CDR3 reads TGCGCCAGCAGCCAAATAGGGACTAGCGGGTCCAATGAGCAGTTCTTC.

This clonotype was counted ten times or more. The chain employs TRBV13 and TRBJ2-2, with 9 bases aligning to TRBD2. V was clipped by 7 bases and J by 5 bases; unmatched bases: 8. CDR1 and CDR2 (germline): PRHDT, FYEKMQ (reference sequence). This CDR3 comprises 15 residues. Here the CDR3 reads CASKIAGEGTGELFF. CDR3 DNA: TGTGCCAGCAAAATAGCGGGAGAGGGTACCGGGGAGCTGTTTTTT.

This chain uses TRBV5-6 with TRBJ2-7; the D gene is possibly TRBD2 (6 bases). Trimming pared 0 bases from V and 9 bases from J, leaving 16 bases between. Looked up from germline, CDR1 is SGHDT and CDR2 is YYEEEE. CDR3 size: 14 residues. As DNA, the CDR3 is TGTGCCAGCAGCTTGGGGCCCGGGGGTCTTAGGCAGTACTTC. This translates into CASSLGPGGLRQYF. Together with reference TRBV5-6 and TRBJ2-7, the CDR3 gives the full variable domain: DAGVTQSPTHLIKTRGQQVTLRCSPKSGHDTVSWYQQALGQGPQFIFQYYEEEERQRGNFPDRFSGHQFPNYSSELNVNALLLGDSALYLCASSLGPGGLRQYFGPGTRLTVT.

For the CDR3, the DNA is TGTGCTAGTGGTCCGGGATACTCTGGAAACACCATATATTTT. Its protein product is CASGPGYSGNTIYF. The chain couples TRBV12-5 to TRBJ1-3, with D unresolved. The CDR3 runs to 14 residues. CDR1 and CDR2 from the germline V gene are LGHNT and FRNRAP. Trimming cost V 5 bases and J 0 bases, with 8 bases left between them.